This T cell receptor beta chain was recovered during a study of T-cell memory formation after mild COVID-19 (dated by TCRdb to the early 2020s). For the study in its entirety: TCR sequence clusters from the two donors were largely donor specific. T-cell clones expanding and contracting after mild COVID-19 in a couple of donors were tracked by longitudinal TCRalpha and TCRbeta repertoire sequencing. The cohort was made up of two young adult volunteers, one female and one male, who were previously healthy.

For this clonotype: The antigen it binds to is not known. Per-base quality was not reported, and no clone a single base away is much larger than it.

The paper as a whole reports these results and caveats: The second-wave clones that peaked on day 37 were not confirmed to be SARS-CoV-2 specific. Some responding clones were found in pre-infection memory, which suggests that pre-existing cross-reactive memory T cells took part in the SARS-CoV-2 response. Balanced CD4/CD8 phenotypes were observed for clones contracting from day 15 to 85, whereas a bias towards CD4+ was observed for a second wave of clones expanding from day 15 to 37. Contracting CD4+ clones were found mainly in CM and EM memory subsets, while CD8+ clones were enriched in EMRA. The study covered only a couple of mild cases, and larger cohorts including severe cases with pre-infection samples were considered necessary.

At the junction V is shortened by 5 bases and J by 1 base, with 9 bases in between. CDR3 length: 14 amino acids, cysteine to phenylalanine. Only the CDR3 DNA is retained, 42 bases long and in frame from the first base. CDR1 and CDR2 are read off the germline V gene as SGHAT and FQNNGV. Ficoll-Paque density gradient centrifugation was the method used to isolate PBMCs. The sample was run on an Illumina NovaSeq 6000. TCRalpha and TCRbeta cDNA libraries were constructed by 5'RACE with constant-segment primers, with sample barcodes and unique molecular identifiers being introduced. RNA was extracted from every sample with Trizol reagent. Library amplification was performed in two PCR steps, and a second sample barcode and Illumina TruSeq adapters were introduced in the second step. The libraries were sequenced on an Illumina NovaSeq using 2 x 150 bp paired-end reads. On the authors' methods: With migec v1.2.7, reads were demultiplexed and then collapsed into UMI-guided consensus sequences. Using mixcr v2.1.11, the UMI consensuses were aligned to TRA and TRB V and J templates and assembled into clonotypes. Clonotypes were classified as expanded or contracted when called significant by both edgeR and NoisET, with noise models trained on biological replicates. For edgeR calls, the thresholds were a false discovery rate-adjusted p below 0.01 and a log2 fold-change of 1. As an exploratory analysis of dynamics, max-normalized trajectories of the 1000 most abundant clonotypes were examined by PCA with hierarchical clustering. The CD4 or CD8 phenotype of responding clones was assigned using the separately sequenced CD4+ and CD8+ repertoires. Through fastp at Q25 and MiXCR, TCRdb rebuilt clones from the public reads, retaining in-frame beta chains. Rows with a matching CDR3 protein are joined into one entry that keeps the most common DNA and genes. The V and J calls were determined by TCRdb, not by the authors. Within this sample are 110,000 to 150,000 distinct CDR3 sequences, with 13% to 15% of them counted one time only. Roughly 28% of the sample belongs to the ten largest clones.

The chain uses TRBV11-2 and TRBJ1-5; the D gene is not confidently resolved. This clonotype was sampled from an adult woman who had mild COVID-19 (a few samples of this study predate the infection). The sample titles of this study are shuffled in the database, so cell type and time point are left out; the donor was told from shared clones. Sequencing was carried out using PBMCs or a T cell subset sorted from them (not recorded which). The bases read TGTGCCAGCAGCCCCGGGTCGAGCAATCAGCCCCAGCATTTT. Translated, it reads CASSPGSSNQPQHF. Full variable domain (CDR3 extended with the reference TRBV11-2 and TRBJ1-5 proteins): EAGVAQSPRYKIIEKRQSVAFWCNPISGHATLYWYQQILGQGPKLLIQFQNNGVVDDSQLPKDRFSAERLKGVDSTLKIQPAKLEDSAVYLCASSPGSSNQPQHFGDGTRLSIL.